A single sample is the source of the 30 T cell receptor beta chains below, sequenced in a study of T cell responses to AZD1222 COVID-19 vaccine. Data came from immunoSEQ multiplex PCR; TCRdb stores just in-frame clones and leaves some out. The profile shows about 150,000 clones, less than 95% of them singletons. Specimen: peripheral blood, collected 28 days after the second AZD1222 dose. These receptors originate from an adult who received the AZD1222 COVID-19 vaccine.

V and J are TRBV9 and TRBJ2-2; tentatively, D is TRBD2 (5 bases). The germline CDR1 and CDR2 sequences are SGDLS and YYNGEE. V was trimmed by 4 bases and J by 4 bases, leaving 11 bases between them. This CDR3 is built from 14 residues. Written as DNA, the CDR3 is TGTGCCAGCAGCCCCCGGACTTTCACCGGGGAGCTGTTTTTT. Its protein is CASSPRTFTGELFF.

The CDR3 coding sequence is TGCGCCAGCAGCCAAGATCAAGGGGTGGCCTACGAGCAGTACTTC. Translating gives CASSQDQGVAYEQYF. This chain connects TRBV4-3 to TRBJ2-7; a weak D match, TRBD1 (5 bases). CDR3 length: 15 residues. Trimming left V 0 bases short and J 2 bases short, with 11 bases between. CDR1 LGHNA and CDR2 YSLEER come from the germline V gene.

This chain links TRBV12-3 or TRBV12-4 with TRBJ2-7, with D perhaps assigned TRBD1 or TRBD2 (5 bases each). The CDR3 is made up of 11 amino acids. V shed 3 bases and J shed 6 bases, with 6 bases lying between them. CDR3 residues: CASSLRGEQYF. CDR3 DNA sequence: TGTGCCAGCAGTTTGAGGGGCGAGCAGTACTTC.

The CDR3 sequence: CASSEGGRFTDTQYF. CDR3 nucleotides: TGTGCCAGCAGTGAGGGCGGGAGGTTCACAGATACGCAGTATTTT. This chain joins TRBV6-4 and TRBJ2-3, with 8 bases matching TRBD2. The CDR3 is made up of 15 amino acids. Germline CDR1 MRHNA, CDR2 SNTAGT. V lost 3 bases to trimming and J lost 2 bases; unmatched junction nucleotides: 4.

The chain couples TRBV5-1 to TRBJ1-1; tentative D call: TRBD1 (5 bases). This CDR3 contains 14 residues. Between the trimmed V and J ends, which lost 5 bases and 1 base, there was a span of 12 bases. CDR1 and CDR2 from the germline V gene are SGHRS and YFSETQ. As DNA, the CDR3 is TGCGCCAGCAGTCTCCGGGGCGAGAACACTGAAGCTTTCTTT. Its protein product is CASSLRGENTEAFF.

The V gene is TRBV13, the J gene TRBJ1-2, with TRBD1 matching over 8 bases. Per germline, CDR1 PRHDT and CDR2 FYEKMQ (reference sequence). The length of the CDR3 is 14 residues. The junction had 9 bases not matched to a gene; V was cut back by 7 bases and J by 5 bases. CDR3 loop: CASTSRDRNYGYTF. CDR3 DNA: TGTGCCAGCACCTCCCGGGACAGGAATTATGGCTACACCTTC. The full variable domain, its missing parts supplied by reference TRBV13 and TRBJ1-2, is AAGVIQSPRHLIKEKRETATLKCYPIPRHDTVYWYQQGPGQDPQFLISFYEKMQSDKGSIPDRFSAQQFSDYHSELNMSSLELGDSALYFCASTSRDRNYGYTFGSGTRLTVV.

The genes are TRBV3-1 (or the pseudogene TRBV3-2) and TRBJ2-5; TRBD2 matches 10 bases. Germline V gene sequence: CDR1 LGHDT, CDR2 YNNKEL (reference sequence). The CDR3 spans 18 residues. The V gene end was trimmed by 2 bases and the J gene end by 5 bases; junction bases not matched to a gene: 14. In DNA form, the CDR3 reads TGTGCCAGCAGCCAAAGCTTGGCTAGCGGGAGTACGGTGGAGACCCAGTACTTC. Protein: CASSQSLASGSTVETQYF.

CDR3: CASSQAGGLGYGYTF. CDR3 in DNA: TGTGCCAGCAGCCAAGCAGGGGGTCTAGGCTATGGCTACACCTTC. The chain couples TRBV3-1 (or the pseudogene TRBV3-2) to TRBJ1-2, with 7 nucleotides matching TRBD1. The length of the CDR3 is 15 residues. Germline CDR1 and CDR2: LGHDT and YNNKEL (reference sequence). V dropped 1 base and J dropped 4; count of bases not matched to a gene: 6.

This sequence joins TRBV7-6 and TRBJ1-2; tentative D call: TRBD1 (6 bases). Per germline, CDR1 SGHVS and CDR2 FNYEAQ. The CDR3 sequence is 17 residues long. The V end was cut by 2 bases, the J end by 6 bases, with 22 bases between. The CDR3 DNA reads TGTGCCAGCAGCTTAACCCCCCTGGCCCAGGGGCATGATGGCTACACCTTC. Translating gives CASSLTPLAQGHDGYTF.

This chain links TRBV30 with TRBJ2-6; tentatively, D is TRBD1 (7 bases). CDR3 length: 15 amino acids. The germline gives CDR1 GTSNPN, CDR2 SVGIG (reference sequence). V was cut by 7 bases and J by 0 bases, with 13 bases left in between. CDR3 sequence reads: CASHRGGSGANVLTF. CDR3 bases: TGTGCCTCCCACAGGGGAGGCTCTGGGGCCAACGTCCTGACTTTC.

This rearrangement joins TRBV5-4 to TRBJ2-6; 8 nucleotides agree with TRBD1. Looked up from germline, CDR1 is SGHNT and CDR2 is YYREEE (reference sequence). The V segment lost 10 bases and the J segment 1 base; nucleotides outside the gene matches: 13. This CDR3 spans 17 amino acids. This chain's CDR3 is CAGGQGGRSSGANVLTF. Here the CDR3 DNA reads TGTGCCGGAGGACAGGGTGGGAGATCGTCTGGGGCCAACGTCCTGACTTTC.

The V and J genes are TRBV19 and TRBJ2-7, with D possibly TRBD2 on 5 matching bases. With 6 bases removed from V and 0 bases from J, the gap between germline ends came to 15 bases. Germline V CDR1 and CDR2: LNHDA, SQIVND (reference sequence). This CDR3 comprises 15 residues. CDR3 nucleotides: TGTGCCAGTAGAAATTCAGGACTTGACTCCTACGAGCAGTACTTC. Protein: CASRNSGLDSYEQYF.

The CDR3 coding sequence is TGTGCCTGGAGTGTAAAGGGATCTCCAGTGGTCACTGCCGTTTATTATAGCAATCAGCCCCAGCATTTT. It codes for CAWSVKGSPVVTAVYYSNQPQHF. The J gene is TRBJ1-5, the V gene TRBV30; D is unclear. Trimming left V 0 bases short and J 0 bases short, with 33 bases between. Germline-derived CDR1 and CDR2 are GTSNPN and SVGIG (reference sequence). CDR3 length: 23 residues.

V gene TRBV6-5 combines with J gene TRBJ2-7; 10 nucleotides align to TRBD2. V was clipped by 8 bases and J by 5 bases; unmatched bases: 3. The V gene's germline CDR1 is MNHEY and CDR2 SVGAGI. CDR3 length: 12 residues. The CDR3 nucleotides read TGTGCCAGCCTAGCGGGGGTCGACGAGCAGTACTTC. Translation: CASLAGVDEQYF.

The table lists this clone with a count of one. The V call is TRBV6-5, the J call TRBJ1-1; D is unclear. The CDR3 spans 13 residues. The ends were cut back, 5 bases at V and 4 bases at J, with 11 bases in the middle. Germline CDR1 is MNHEY and CDR2 is SVGAGI. CDR3 DNA sequence: TGTGCCAGCAGTCCTAATTTGGGCACTGAAGCTTTCTTT. This encodes CASSPNLGTEAFF.

The rearrangement joins TRBV12-3 or TRBV12-4 to TRBJ1-2; D perhaps matches TRBD1 (5 bases). CDR3 length: 13 residues. V was clipped by 6 bases and J by 6 bases, with 14 bases between them. CDR3 in DNA: TGTGCCAGCAGCCCCCACGAGGGGAATGGCTACACCTTC. It yields the protein CASSPHEGNGYTF.

In this sample, this clone turned up once. One junction end does not reproduce the germline sequence, and a read error may be involved. The CDR3: CASSPRVGGSSEQYF. The CDR3 bases are TGTGCCAGCAGCCCCCGTGTAGGGGGGTCCTCCGAGCAGTACTTC. The chain links TRBV7-9 to TRBJ2-7, with D tentatively TRBD1 or TRBD2 (6 bases each). Germline CDR1 reads SEHNR; CDR2 reads FQNEAQ (reference sequence). CDR3 length: 15 residues.

This chain connects TRBV27 to TRBJ2-5; no clear D gene. The germline gives CDR1 MNHEY, CDR2 SMNVEV (reference sequence). There are 13 residues in the CDR3. Trimming shortened V by 8 bases and J by 7 bases, and 17 bases separated the two germline ends. CDR3 residues: CASCYGPGGTQYF. As DNA, the CDR3 is TGTGCCAGCTGCTACGGGCCTGGCGGGACCCAGTACTTC.

The chain joins TRBV29-1 to TRBJ1-2; D possibly corresponds to TRBD1 (6 bases). Trimming stripped 7 bases from V and 4 bases from J, with 13 bases between. Germline V gives CDR1 SQVTM, CDR2 ANQGSEA. This CDR3 is built from 12 residues. In DNA form, the CDR3 reads TGCAGCGGGCAGAGGGGGATCTATGGCTACACCTTC. Translated: CSGQRGIYGYTF.

The rearrangement uses TRBV27 and TRBJ2-7, with a tentative D call TRBD1 (6 bases). V gave up 2 bases and J gave up 1 base, with 9 bases separating them. The CDR3 has 14 residues. Germline loops: CDR1 MNHEY, CDR2 SMNVEV (reference sequence). The CDR3 DNA sequence: TGTGCCAGCAGTTTAACAGGGCGATCCTACGAGCAGTACTTC. Translated: CASSLTGRSYEQYF.

V gene TRBV5-1 combines with J gene TRBJ1-4, with TRBD1 matching 9 bases. Germline CDR1 is SGHRS and CDR2 is YFSETQ. The CDR3 covers 15 residues. V trimming: 5 bases; J trimming: 2 bases; junction bases outside the gene matches: 4. CDR3 bases: TGCGCCAGCAGTACAGGGGGCTCGACTAATGAAAAACTGTTTTTT. This sequence encodes CASSTGGSTNEKLFF.

The J gene is TRBJ2-1, the V gene TRBV27, with TRBD2 identical over 10 bases. V was pared by 5 bases and J by 5 bases, with 6 bases of the junction left unmatched. This CDR3 region has 15 residues. Germline lookup yields CDR1 MNHEY and CDR2 SMNVEV (reference sequence). For the CDR3, the DNA is TGTGCCAGCAGTCTTCAGCGGGGGGGTAACAATGAGCAGTTCTTC. Amino acid sequence: CASSLQRGGNNEQFF.

This clone was observed once. This chain links TRBV19 with TRBJ2-7; 11 nucleotides line up with TRBD2. CDR3 length equals 14 residues. Germline CDR1 reads LNHDA; CDR2 reads SQIVND (reference sequence). The V segment lost 10 bases and the J segment 4 bases; nucleotides outside the gene matches: 9. The CDR3 DNA reads TGTGCCACGCAAGGTAGCGGGAGGGGATACGAGCAGTACTTC. Translation: CATQGSGRGYEQYF.

The chain couples TRBV25-1 to TRBJ2-7; 7 bases fit TRBD2. This CDR3 spans 15 amino acids. Germline V gene lookup returns CDR1 MGHDK and CDR2 SYGVNS. J gave up 3 bases and V 3 bases, and 8 bases lay outside the gene matches. The CDR3 DNA reads TGTGCCAGCAGTGAGTACATTGCGGGGGACTACGAGCAGTACTTC. Its protein product is CASSEYIAGDYEQYF.

The rearrangement uses TRBV4-1 and TRBJ2-1; a weak D match, TRBD1 (5 bases). This CDR3 comprises 15 residues. CDR1 and CDR2 (germline): MGHRA, YSYEKL. The germline V and J ends were trimmed by 2 bases and 7 bases, with 15 bases remaining between them. CDR3 DNA sequence: TGCGCCAGCAGCCAAATAGGGGCCGAAGGTAATGAGCAGTTCTTC. Its translation: CASSQIGAEGNEQFF.

CDR3 sequence reads: CASSFRRGIGSTYGYTF. DNA of the CDR3: TGTGCCAGCAGTTTTCGGAGGGGAATTGGCTCTACCTATGGCTACACCTTC. The chain couples TRBV28 to TRBJ1-2, with D possibly matching TRBD1 (5 bases). Deletions cut 3 bases from V and 4 bases from J, with 21 bases between. This CDR3 contains 17 residues. Germline loops: CDR1 MDHEN, CDR2 SYDVKM.

This chain links TRBV7-2 with TRBJ2-5; TRBD2 aligns across 9 bases. The CDR3 sequence is 15 residues long. With V trimmed by 5 bases and J by 4 bases, 8 bases remained unmatched. Germline-derived CDR1 and CDR2 are SGHTA and FQGNSA. The CDR3 sequence is CASSPNQAGGETQYF. The CDR3 DNA reads TGTGCCAGCAGCCCGAACCAAGCGGGGGGAGAGACCCAGTACTTC.

The chain uses TRBV6-5 and TRBJ2-3; D perhaps matches TRBD2 (5 bases). The V and J ends lost 9 bases and 3 bases respectively, with 16 bases between them. The CDR3 totals 14 residues. From germline, CDR1 is MNHEY and CDR2 SVGAGI. The CDR3 DNA reads as TGTGCCAGGAAACGACCGGGCGGGACAGATACGCAGTATTTT. It yields the protein CARKRPGGTDTQYF.

The chain combines TRBV6-1 with TRBJ1-1; D may be TRBD1 (6 bases). The CDR3 runs 16 residues. Trimming took 0 bases from V and 3 from J, leaving 14 bases between them. The V gene's germline CDR1 is MNHNS and CDR2 SASEGT. The CDR3 nucleotides are TGTGCCAGCAGTGAAGCCGATGGGGGCAGCGACACTGAAGCTTTCTTT. It is translated as CASSEADGGSDTEAFF.

The chain employs TRBV4-1 and TRBJ2-7; 11 positions agree with TRBD1. The germline gives CDR1 MGHRA, CDR2 YSYEKL. V lost 5 bases and J lost 2; bases outside the gene matches: 5. This CDR3 has 15 amino acids. This CDR3 reads CASSAGTGGTYEQYF. The CDR3 DNA follows: TGCGCCAGCAGCGCCGGGACAGGGGGTACCTACGAGCAGTACTTC.